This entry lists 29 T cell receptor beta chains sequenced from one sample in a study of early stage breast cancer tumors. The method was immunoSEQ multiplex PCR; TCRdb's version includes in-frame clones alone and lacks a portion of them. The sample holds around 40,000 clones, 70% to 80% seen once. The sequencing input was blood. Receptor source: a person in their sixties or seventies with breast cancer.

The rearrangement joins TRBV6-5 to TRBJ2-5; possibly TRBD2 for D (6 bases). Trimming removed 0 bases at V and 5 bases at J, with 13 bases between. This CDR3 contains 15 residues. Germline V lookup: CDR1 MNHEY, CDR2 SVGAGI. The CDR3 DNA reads TGTGCCAGCAGTTACTCTGCGGGGTCAGGGGAGACCCAGTACTTC. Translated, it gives CASSYSAGSGETQYF.

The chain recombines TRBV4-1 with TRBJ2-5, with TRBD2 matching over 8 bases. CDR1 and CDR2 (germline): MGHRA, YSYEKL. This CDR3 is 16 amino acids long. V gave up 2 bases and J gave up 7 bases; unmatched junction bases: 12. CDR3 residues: CASSQSNGGARGTQYF. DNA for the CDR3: TGCGCCAGCAGCCAATCCAACGGGGGGGCCCGGGGGACCCAGTACTTC.

CDR3 region: CASSAKGLSSSYEQYF. The DNA for the CDR3 is TGTGCCAGCAGCGCGAAGGGGCTTTCGAGCTCCTACGAGCAGTACTTC. The rearrangement joins TRBV7-9 to TRBJ2-7; TRBD1 might be the D (5 bases). Per germline, CDR1 SEHNR and CDR2 FQNEAQ (reference sequence). The CDR3 has 16 amino acids. V lost 5 bases and J lost 0, with 17 bases in between.

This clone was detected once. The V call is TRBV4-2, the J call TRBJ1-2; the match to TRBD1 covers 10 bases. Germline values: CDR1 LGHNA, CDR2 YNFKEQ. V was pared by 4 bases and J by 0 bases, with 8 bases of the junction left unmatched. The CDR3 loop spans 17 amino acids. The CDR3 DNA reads TGTGCCAGCAGCCCTCCGGGACAGGGGCTAACTAACTATGGCTACACCTTC. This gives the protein CASSPPGQGLTNYGYTF.

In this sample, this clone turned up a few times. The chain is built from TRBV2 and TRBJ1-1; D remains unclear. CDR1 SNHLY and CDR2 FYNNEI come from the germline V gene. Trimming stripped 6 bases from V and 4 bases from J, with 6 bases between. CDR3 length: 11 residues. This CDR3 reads CASSLLTEAFF. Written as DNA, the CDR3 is TGTGCCAGCAGCCTCCTCACTGAAGCTTTCTTT.

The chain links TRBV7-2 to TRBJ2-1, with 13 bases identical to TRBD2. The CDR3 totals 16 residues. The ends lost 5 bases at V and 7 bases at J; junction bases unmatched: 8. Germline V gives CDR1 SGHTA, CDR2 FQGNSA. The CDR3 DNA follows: TGTGCCAGCAGCCAGAAGAGACTAGCGGGGGGAAATGAGCAGTTCTTC. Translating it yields CASSQKRLAGGNEQFF.

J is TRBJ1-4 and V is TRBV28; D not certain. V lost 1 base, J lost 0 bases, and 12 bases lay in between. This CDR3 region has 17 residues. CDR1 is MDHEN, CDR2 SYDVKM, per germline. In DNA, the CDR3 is TGTGCCAGCAGTTTATTCGCGGCTACTACAACTAATGAAAAACTGTTTTTT. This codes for CASSLFAATTTNEKLFF.

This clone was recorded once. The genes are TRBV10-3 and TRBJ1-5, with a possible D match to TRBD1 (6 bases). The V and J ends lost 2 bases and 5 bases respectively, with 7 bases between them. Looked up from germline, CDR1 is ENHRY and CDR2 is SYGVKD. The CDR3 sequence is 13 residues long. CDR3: CAISEDRYQPQHF. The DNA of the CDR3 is TGTGCCATCAGTGAGGACAGGTATCAGCCCCAGCATTTT.

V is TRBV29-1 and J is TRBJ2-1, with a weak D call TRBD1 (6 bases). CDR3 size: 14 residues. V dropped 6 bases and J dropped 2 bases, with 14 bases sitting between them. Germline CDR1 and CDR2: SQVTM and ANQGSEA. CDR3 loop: CSVSGTRTYNEQFF. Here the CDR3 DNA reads TGCAGCGTGTCCGGGACACGGACCTACAATGAGCAGTTCTTC.

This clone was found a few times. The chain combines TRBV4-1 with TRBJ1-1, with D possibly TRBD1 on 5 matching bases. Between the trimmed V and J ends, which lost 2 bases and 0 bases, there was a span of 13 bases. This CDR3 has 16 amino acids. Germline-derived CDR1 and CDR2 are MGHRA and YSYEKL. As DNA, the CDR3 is TGCGCCAGCAGCCAACTACGACAGAACTTGAACACTGAAGCTTTCTTT. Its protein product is CASSQLRQNLNTEAFF.

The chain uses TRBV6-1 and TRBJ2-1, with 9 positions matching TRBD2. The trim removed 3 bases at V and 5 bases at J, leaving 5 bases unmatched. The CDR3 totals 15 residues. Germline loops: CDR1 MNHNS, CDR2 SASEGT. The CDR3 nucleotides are TGTGCCAGCAGTGAGGAAGCGGGAGGACACAATGAGCAGTTCTTC. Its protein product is CASSEEAGGHNEQFF.

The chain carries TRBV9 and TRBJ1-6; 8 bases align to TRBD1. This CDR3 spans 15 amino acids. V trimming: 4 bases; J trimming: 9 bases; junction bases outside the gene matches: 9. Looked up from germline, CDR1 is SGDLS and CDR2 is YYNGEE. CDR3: CASSSQGAESSPLHF. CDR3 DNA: TGTGCCAGCAGCTCCCAGGGGGCGGAATCTTCACCCCTCCACTTT.

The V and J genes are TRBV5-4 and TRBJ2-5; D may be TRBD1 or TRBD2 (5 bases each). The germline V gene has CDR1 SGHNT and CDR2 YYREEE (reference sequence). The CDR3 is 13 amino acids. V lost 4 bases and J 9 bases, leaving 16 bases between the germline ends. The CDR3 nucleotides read TGTGCCAGCAGCCGGGACCCCGGGAAGGCCCAGTACTTC. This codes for CASSRDPGKAQYF.

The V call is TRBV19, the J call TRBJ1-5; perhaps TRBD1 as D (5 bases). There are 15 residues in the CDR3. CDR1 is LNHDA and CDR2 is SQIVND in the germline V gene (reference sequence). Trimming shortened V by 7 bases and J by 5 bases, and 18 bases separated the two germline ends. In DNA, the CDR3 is TGTGCCAGTACCACTATAGCAGGGTGGGATCAGCCCCAGCATTTT. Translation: CASTTIAGWDQPQHF.

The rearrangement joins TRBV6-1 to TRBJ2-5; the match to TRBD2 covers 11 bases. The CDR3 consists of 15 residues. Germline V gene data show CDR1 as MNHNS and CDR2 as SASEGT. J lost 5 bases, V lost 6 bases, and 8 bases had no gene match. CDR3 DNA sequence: TGTGCCAGCAGAGGTAGCGGGAGGGCGGAGGAGACCCAGTACTTC. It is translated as CASRGSGRAEETQYF.

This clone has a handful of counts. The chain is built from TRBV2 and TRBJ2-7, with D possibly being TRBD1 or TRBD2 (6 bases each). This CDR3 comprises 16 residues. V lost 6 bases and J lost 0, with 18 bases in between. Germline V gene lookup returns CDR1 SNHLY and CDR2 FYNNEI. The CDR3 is CASSPSSGASSYEQYF. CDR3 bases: TGTGCCAGCAGCCCTTCGTCGGGGGCGAGCTCCTACGAGCAGTACTTC.

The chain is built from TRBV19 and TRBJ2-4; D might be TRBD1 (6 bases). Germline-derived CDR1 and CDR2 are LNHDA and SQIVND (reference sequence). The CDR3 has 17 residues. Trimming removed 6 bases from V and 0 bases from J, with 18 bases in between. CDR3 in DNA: TGTGCCAGTAGGGAGACAGGCAAAAACGTAGCCAAAAACATTCAGTACTTC. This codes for CASRETGKNVAKNIQYF.

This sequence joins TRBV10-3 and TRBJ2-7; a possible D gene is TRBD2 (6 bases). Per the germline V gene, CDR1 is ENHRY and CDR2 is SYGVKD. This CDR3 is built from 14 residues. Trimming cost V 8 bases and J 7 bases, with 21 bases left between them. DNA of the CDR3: TGTGCCATCTCATCTCGGGACTCGGAGGGTGAGCAGTACTTC. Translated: CAISSRDSEGEQYF.

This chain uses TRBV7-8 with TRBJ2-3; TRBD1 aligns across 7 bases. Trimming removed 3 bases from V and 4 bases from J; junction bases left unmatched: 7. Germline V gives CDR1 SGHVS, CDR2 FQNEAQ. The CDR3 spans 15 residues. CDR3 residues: CASSLDRRSADTQYF. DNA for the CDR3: TGTGCCAGCAGCTTGGACAGGCGGAGCGCAGATACGCAGTATTTT.

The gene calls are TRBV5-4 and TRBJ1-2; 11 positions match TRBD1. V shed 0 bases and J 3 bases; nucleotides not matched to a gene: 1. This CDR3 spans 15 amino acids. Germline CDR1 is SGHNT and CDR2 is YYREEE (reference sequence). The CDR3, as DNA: TGTGCCAGCAGCTTGGGGGGACAGGGGGACTATGGCTACACCTTC. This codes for CASSLGGQGDYGYTF. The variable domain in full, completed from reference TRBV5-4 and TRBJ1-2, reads ETGVTQSPTHLIKTRGQQVTLRCSSQSGHNTVSWYQQALGQGPQFIFQYYREEENGRGNFPPRFSGLQFPNYSSELNVNALELDDSALYLCASSLGGQGDYGYTFGSGTRLTVV.

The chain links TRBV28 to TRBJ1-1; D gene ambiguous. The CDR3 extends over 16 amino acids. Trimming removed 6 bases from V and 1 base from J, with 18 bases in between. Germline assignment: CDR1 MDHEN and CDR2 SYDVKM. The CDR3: CASSPPSTFRNTEAFF. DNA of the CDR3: TGTGCCAGCAGCCCACCCAGTACGTTCCGGAACACTGAAGCTTTCTTT.

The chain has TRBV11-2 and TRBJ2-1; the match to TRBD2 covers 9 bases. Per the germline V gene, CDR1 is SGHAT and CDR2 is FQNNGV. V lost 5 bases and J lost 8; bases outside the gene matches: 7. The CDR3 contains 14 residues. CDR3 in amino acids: CASSITAGGDEQFF. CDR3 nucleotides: TGTGCCAGCAGCATTACAGCGGGGGGCGATGAGCAGTTCTTC. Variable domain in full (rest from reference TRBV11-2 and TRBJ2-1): EAGVAQSPRYKIIEKRQSVAFWCNPISGHATLYWYQQILGQGPKLLIQFQNNGVVDDSQLPKDRFSAERLKGVDSTLKIQPAKLEDSAVYLCASSITAGGDEQFFGPGTRLTVL.

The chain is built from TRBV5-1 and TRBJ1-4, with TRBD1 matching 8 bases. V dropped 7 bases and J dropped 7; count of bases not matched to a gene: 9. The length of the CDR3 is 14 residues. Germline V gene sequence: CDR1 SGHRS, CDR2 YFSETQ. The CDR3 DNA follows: TGCGCCAGCCGCCCACAGGGACAGGCTGAAAAACTGTTTTTT. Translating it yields CASRPQGQAEKLFF.

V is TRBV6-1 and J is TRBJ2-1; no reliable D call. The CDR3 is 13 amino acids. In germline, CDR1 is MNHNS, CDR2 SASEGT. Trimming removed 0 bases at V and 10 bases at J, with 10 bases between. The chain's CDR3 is CASSEASQLEQFF. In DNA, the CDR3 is TGTGCCAGCAGTGAAGCGTCTCAATTGGAGCAGTTCTTC.

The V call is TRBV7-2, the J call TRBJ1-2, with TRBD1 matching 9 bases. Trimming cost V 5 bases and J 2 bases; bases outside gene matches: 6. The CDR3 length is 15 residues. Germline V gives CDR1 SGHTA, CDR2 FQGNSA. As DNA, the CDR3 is TGTGCCAGCAGCCCACCGGGACAGGGAAACTATGGCTACACCTTC. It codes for CASSPPGQGNYGYTF.

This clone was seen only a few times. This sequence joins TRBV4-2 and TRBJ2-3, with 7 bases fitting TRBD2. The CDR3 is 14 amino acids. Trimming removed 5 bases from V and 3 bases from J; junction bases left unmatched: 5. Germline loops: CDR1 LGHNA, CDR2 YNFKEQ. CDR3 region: CASSYGGITDTQYF. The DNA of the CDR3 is TGTGCCAGCAGCTACGGGGGGATTACAGATACGCAGTATTTT.

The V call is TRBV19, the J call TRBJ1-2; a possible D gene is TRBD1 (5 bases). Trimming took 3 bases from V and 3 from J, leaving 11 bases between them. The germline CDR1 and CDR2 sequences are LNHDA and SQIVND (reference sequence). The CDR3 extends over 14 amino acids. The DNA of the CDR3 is TGTGCCAGTAGTATTCTCGACAGTCACTATGGCTACACCTTC. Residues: CASSILDSHYGYTF. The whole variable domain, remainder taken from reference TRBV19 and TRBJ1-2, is DGGITQSPKYLFRKEGQNVTLSCEQNLNHDAMYWYRQDPGQGLRLIYYSQIVNDFQKGDIAEGYSVSREKKESFPLTVTSAQKNPTAFYLCASSILDSHYGYTFGSGTRLTVV.

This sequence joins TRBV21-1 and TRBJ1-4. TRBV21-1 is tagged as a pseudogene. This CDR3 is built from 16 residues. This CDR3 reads CASSKERAGPNEKLFF. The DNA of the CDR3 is TGTGCCAGCAGCAAAGAAAGAGCAGGACCTAATGAAAAACTGTTTTTT.

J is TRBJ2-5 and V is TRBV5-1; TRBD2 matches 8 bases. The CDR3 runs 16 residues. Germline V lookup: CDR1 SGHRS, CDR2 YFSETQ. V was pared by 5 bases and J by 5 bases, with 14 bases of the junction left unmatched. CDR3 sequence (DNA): TGCGCCAGCAGTCCCCTTAGCGGGGCTTCAACGGAGACCCAGTACTTC. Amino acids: CASSPLSGASTETQYF.